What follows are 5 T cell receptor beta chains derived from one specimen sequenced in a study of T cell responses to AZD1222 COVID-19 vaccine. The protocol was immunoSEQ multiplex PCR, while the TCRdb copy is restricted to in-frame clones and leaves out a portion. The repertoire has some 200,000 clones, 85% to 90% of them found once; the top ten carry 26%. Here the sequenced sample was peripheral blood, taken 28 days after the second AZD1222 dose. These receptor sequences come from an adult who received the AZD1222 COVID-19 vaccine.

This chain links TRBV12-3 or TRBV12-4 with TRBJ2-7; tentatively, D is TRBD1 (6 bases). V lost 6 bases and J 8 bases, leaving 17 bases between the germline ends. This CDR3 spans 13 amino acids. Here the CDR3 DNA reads TGTGCCAGCAGACCTATGGCAGGGGACCAGCAGTACTTC. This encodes CASRPMAGDQQYF.

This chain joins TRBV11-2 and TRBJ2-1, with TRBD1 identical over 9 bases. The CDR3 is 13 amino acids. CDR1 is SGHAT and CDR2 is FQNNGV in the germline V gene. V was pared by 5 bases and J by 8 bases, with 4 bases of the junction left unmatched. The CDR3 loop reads CASSLTGGHEQFF. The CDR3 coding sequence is TGTGCCAGCAGCCTCACAGGGGGCCATGAGCAGTTCTTC.

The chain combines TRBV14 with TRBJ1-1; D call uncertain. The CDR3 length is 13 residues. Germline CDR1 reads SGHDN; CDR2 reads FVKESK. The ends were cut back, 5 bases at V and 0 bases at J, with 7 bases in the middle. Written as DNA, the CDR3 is TGTGCCAGCAGCACCAGTATGAACACTGAAGCTTTCTTT. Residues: CASSTSMNTEAFF. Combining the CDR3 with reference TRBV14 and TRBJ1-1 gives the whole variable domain EAGVTQFPSHSVIEKGQTVTLRCDPISGHDNLYWYRRVMGKEIKFLLHFVKESKQDESGMPNNRFLAERTGGTYSTLKVQPAELEDSGVYFCASSTSMNTEAFFGQGTRLTVV.

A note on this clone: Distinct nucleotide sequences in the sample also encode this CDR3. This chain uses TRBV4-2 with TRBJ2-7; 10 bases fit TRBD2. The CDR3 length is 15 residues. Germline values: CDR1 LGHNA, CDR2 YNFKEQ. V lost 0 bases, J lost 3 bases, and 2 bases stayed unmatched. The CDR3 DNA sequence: TGTGCCAGCAGCCAAGAGGCTAGCGGGAGCTACGAGCAGTACTTC. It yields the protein CASSQEASGSYEQYF.

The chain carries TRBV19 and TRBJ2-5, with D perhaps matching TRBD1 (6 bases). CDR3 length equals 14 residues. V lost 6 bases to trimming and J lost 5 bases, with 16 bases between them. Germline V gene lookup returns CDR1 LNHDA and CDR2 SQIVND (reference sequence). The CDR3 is CASRRKGVGETQYF. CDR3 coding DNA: TGTGCCAGTAGACGAAAGGGGGTTGGGGAGACCCAGTACTTC.